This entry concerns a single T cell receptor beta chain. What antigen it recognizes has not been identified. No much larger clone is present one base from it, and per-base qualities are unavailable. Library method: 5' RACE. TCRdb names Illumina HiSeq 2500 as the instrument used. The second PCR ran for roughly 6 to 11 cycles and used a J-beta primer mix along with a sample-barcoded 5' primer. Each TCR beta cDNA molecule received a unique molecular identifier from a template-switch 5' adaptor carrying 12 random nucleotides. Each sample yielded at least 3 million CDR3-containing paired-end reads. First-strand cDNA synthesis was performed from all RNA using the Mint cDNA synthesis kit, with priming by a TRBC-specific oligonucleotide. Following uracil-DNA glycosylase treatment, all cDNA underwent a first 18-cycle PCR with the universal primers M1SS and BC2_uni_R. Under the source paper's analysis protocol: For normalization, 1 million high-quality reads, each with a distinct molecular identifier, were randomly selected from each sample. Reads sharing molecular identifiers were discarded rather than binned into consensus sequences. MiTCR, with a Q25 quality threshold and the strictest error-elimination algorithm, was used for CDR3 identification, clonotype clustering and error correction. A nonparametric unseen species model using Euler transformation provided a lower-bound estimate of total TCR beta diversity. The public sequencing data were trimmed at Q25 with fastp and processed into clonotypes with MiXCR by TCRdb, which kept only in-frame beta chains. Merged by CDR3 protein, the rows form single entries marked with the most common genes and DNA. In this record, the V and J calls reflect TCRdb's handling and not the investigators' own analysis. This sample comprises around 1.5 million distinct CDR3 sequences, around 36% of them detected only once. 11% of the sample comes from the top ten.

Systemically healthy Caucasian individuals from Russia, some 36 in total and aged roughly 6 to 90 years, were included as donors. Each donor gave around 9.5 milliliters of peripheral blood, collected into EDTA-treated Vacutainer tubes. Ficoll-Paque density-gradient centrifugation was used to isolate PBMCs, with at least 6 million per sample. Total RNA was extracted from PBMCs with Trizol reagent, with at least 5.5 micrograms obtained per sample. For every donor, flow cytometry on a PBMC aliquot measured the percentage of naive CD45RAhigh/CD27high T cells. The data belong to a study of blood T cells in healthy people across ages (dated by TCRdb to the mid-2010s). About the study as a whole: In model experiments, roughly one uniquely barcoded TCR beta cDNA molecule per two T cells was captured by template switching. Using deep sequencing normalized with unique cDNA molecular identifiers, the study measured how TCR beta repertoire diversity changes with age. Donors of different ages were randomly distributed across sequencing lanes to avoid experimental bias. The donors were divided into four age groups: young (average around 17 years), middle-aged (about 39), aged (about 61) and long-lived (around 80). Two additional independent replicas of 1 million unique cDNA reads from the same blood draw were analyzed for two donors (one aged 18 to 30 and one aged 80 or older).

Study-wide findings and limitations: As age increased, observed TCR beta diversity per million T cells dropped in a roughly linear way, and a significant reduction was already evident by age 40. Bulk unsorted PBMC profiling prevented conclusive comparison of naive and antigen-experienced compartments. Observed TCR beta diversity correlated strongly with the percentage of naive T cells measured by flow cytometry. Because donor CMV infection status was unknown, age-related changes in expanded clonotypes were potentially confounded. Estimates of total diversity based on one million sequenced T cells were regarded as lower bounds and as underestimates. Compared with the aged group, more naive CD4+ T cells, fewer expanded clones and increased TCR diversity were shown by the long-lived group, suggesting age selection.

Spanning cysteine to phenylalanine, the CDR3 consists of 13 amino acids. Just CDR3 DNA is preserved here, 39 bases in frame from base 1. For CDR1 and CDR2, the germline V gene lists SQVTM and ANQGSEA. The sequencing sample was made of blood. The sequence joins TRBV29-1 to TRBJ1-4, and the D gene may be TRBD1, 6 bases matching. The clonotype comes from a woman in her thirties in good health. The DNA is TGCGGAGGGACACAGGGAAGAGATGAAAAACTGTTTTTT. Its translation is CGGTQGRDEKLFF.